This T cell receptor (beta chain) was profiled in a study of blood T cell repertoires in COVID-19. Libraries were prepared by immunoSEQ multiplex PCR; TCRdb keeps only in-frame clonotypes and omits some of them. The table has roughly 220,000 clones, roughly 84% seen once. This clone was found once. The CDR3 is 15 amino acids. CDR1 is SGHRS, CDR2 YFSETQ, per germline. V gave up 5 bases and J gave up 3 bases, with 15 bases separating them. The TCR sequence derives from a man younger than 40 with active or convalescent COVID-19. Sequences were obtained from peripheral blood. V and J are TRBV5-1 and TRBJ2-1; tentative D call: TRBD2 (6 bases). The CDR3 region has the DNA TGCGCCAGCAGTCCGCTAGCGTGGAGCTACAATGAGCAGTTCTTC. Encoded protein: CASSPLAWSYNEQFF.